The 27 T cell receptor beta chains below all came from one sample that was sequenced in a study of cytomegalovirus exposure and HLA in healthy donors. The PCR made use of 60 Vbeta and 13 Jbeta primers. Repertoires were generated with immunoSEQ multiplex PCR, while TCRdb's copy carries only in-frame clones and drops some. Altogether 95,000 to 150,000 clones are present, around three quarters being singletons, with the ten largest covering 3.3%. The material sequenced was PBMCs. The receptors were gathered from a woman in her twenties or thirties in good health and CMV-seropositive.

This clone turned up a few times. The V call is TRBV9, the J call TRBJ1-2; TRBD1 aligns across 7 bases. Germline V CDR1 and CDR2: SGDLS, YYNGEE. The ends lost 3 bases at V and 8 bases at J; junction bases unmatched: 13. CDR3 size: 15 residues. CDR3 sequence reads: CASSGRDSRKSGYTF. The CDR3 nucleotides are TGTGCCAGCAGCGGGCGGGACAGCCGGAAGTCAGGCTACACCTTC.

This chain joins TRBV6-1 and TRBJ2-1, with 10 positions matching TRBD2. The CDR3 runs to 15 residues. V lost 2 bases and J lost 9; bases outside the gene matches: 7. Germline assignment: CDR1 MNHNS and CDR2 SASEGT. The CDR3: CASSERAGGPGEQFF. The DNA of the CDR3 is TGTGCCAGCAGTGAACGAGCGGGGGGGCCCGGTGAGCAGTTCTTC.

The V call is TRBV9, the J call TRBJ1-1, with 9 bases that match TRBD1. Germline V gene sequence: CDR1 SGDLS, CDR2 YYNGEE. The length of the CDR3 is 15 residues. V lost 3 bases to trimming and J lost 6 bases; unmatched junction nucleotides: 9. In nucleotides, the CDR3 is TGTGCCAGCAGCGCTGATGGACAGGGGACACCTGAAGCTTTCTTT. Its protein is CASSADGQGTPEAFF.

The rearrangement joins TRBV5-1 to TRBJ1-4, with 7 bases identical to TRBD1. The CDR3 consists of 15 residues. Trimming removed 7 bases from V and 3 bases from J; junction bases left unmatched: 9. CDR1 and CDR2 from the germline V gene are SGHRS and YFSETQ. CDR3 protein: CASRTRGRANEKLFF. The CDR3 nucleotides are TGCGCCAGCCGGACAAGGGGGCGAGCTAATGAAAAACTGTTTTTT. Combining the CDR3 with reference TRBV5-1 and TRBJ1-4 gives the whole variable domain KAGVTQTPRYLIKTRGQQVTLSCSPISGHRSVSWYQQTPGQGLQFLFEYFSETQRNKGNFPGRFSGRQFSNSRSEMNVSTLELGDSALYLCASRTRGRANEKLFFGSGTQLSVL.

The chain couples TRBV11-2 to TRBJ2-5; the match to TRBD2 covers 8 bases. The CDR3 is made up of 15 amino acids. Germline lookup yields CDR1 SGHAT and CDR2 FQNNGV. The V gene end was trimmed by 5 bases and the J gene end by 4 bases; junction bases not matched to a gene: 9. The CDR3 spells CASSLYSGVTETQYF. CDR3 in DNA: TGTGCCAGCAGCCTCTATAGCGGGGTAACAGAGACCCAGTACTTC.

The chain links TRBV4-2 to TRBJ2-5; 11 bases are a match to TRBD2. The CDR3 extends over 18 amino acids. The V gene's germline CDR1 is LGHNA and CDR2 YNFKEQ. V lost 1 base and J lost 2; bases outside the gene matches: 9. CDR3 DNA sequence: TGTGCCAGCAGCCAAGTCGTAGGGACTAGCGGAAGACAAGAGACCCAGTACTTC. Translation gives CASSQVVGTSGRQETQYF.

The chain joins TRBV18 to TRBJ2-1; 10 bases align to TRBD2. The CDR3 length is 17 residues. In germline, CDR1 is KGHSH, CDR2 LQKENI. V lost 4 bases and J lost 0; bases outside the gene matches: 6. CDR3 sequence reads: CASSHGTSVSSYNEQFF. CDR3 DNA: TGTGCCAGCTCACACGGGACTAGCGTGAGCTCCTACAATGAGCAGTTCTTC.

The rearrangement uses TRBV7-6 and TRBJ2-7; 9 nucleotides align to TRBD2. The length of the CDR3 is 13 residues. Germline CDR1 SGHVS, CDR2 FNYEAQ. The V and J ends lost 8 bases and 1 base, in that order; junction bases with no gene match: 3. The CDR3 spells CASGRGGSYEQYF. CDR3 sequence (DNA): TGTGCCAGCGGGCGGGGGGGATCCTACGAGCAGTACTTC.

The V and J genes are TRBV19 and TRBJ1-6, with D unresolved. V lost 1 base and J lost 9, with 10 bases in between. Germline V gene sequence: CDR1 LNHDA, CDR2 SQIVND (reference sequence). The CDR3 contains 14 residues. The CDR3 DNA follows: TGTGCCAGTAGTATAGTCGGCCGGAGTTCACCCCTCCACTTT. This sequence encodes CASSIVGRSSPLHF. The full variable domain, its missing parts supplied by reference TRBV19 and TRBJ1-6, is DGGITQSPKYLFRKEGQNVTLSCEQNLNHDAMYWYRQDPGQGLRLIYYSQIVNDFQKGDIAEGYSVSREKKESFPLTVTSAQKNPTAFYLCASSIVGRSSPLHFGNGTRLTVT.

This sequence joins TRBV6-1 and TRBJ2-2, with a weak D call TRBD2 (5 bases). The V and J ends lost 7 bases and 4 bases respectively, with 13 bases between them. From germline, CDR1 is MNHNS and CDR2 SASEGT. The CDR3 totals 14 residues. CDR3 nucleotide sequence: TGTGCCAGCACTGCGGCGGGTCGCACCGGGGAGCTGTTTTTT. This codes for CASTAAGRTGELFF.

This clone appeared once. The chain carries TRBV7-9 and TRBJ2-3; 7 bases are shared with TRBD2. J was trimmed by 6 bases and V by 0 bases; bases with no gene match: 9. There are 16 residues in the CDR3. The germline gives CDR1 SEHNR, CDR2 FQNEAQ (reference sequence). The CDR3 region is CASSLALVLARDTQYF. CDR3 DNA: TGTGCCAGCAGCTTAGCCTTGGTACTAGCGAGGGATACGCAGTATTTT.

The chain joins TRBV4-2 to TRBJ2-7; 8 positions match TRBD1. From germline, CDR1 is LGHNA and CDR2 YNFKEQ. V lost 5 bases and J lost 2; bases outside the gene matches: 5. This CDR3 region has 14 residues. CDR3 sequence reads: CASSAWDRTYEQYF. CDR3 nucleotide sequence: TGTGCCAGCAGCGCGTGGGACAGGACCTACGAGCAGTACTTC.

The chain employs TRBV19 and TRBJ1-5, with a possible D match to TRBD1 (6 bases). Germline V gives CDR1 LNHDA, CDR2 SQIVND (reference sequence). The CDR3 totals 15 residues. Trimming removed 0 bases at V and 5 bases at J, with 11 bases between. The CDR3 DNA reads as TGTGCCAGTAGTATAGAGGGGGGGGCGCATCAGCCCCAGCATTTT. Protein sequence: CASSIEGGAHQPQHF.

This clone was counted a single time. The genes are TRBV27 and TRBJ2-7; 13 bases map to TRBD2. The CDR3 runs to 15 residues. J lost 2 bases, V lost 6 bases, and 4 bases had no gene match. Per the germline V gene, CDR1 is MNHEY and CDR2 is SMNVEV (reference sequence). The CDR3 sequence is CASSSGLAGAYEQYF. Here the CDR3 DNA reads TGTGCCAGCAGCTCCGGACTAGCGGGGGCCTACGAGCAGTACTTC.

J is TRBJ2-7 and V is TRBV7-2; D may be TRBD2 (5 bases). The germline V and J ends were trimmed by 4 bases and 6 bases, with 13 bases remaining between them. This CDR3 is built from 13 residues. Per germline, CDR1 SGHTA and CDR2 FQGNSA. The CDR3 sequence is CASSSERVGEQYF. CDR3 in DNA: TGTGCCAGCAGCTCCGAGAGGGTAGGCGAGCAGTACTTC.

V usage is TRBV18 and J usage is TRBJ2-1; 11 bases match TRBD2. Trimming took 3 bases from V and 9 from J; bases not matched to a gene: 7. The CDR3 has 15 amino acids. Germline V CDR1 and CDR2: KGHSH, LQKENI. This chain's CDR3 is CASSPSGGAGAEQFF. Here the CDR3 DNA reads TGTGCCAGCTCACCTAGCGGGGGGGCCGGGGCTGAGCAGTTCTTC.

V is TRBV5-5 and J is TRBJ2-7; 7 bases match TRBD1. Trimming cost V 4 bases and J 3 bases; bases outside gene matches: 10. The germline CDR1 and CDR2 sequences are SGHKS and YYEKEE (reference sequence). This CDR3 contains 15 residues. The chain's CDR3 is CASSEGTADYYEQYF. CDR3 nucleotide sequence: TGTGCCAGCAGCGAAGGGACAGCCGACTACTACGAGCAGTACTTC.

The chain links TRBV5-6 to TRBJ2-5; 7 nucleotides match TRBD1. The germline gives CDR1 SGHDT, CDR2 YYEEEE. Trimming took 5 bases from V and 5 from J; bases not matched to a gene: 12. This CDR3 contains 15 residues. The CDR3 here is CASSHTRTGRETQYF. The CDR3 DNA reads TGTGCCAGCAGTCATACCCGGACAGGAAGGGAGACCCAGTACTTC.

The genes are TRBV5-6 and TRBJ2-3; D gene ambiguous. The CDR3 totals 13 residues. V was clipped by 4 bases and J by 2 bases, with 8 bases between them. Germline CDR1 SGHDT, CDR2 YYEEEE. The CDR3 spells CASSLQLTDTQYF. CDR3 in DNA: TGTGCCAGCAGCCTGCAACTCACAGATACGCAGTATTTT.

The CDR3 loop is CASSLKRGGPESSYNEQFF. CDR3 DNA: TGTGCCAGCAGCTTAAAACGCGGGGGGCCCGAGAGCTCCTACAATGAGCAGTTCTTC. V gene TRBV7-9 combines with J gene TRBJ2-1, with TRBD2 identical over 8 bases. V gave up 2 bases and J gave up 0 bases; unmatched junction bases: 12. The CDR3 contains 19 residues. Germline lookup yields CDR1 SEHNR and CDR2 FQNEAQ (reference sequence).

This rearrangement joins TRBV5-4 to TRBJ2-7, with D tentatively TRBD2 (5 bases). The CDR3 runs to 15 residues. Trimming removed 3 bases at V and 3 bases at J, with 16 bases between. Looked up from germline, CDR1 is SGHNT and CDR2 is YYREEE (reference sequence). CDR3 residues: CASSSTTTTDYEQYF. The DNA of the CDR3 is TGTGCCAGCAGCTCGACTACTACTACTGACTACGAGCAGTACTTC.

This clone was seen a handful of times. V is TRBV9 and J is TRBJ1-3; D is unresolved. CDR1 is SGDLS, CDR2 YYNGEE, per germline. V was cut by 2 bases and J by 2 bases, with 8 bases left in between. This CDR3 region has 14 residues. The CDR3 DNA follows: TGTGCCAGCAGCGTGGAAGCGACTGGAAACACCATATATTTT. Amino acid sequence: CASSVEATGNTIYF.

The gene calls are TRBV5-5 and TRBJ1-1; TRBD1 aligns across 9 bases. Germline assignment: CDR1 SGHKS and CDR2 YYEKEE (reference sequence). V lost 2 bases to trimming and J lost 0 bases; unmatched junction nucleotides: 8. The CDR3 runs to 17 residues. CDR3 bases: TGTGCCAGCAGCTTAGTGACAGGGGGTTACATGAACACTGAAGCTTTCTTT. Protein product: CASSLVTGGYMNTEAFF. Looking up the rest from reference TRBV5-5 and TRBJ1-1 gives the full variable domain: DAGVTQSPTHLIKTRGQQVTLRCSPISGHKSVSWYQQVLGQGPQFIFQYYEKEERGRGNFPDRFSARQFPNYSSELNVNALLLGDSALYLCASSLVTGGYMNTEAFFGQGTRLTVV.

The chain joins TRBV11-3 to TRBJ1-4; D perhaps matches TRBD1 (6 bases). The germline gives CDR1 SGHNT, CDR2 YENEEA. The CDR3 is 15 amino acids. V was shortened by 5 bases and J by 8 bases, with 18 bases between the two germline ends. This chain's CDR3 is CASSKQGPAWEKLFF. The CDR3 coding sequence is TGTGCCAGCAGCAAACAGGGCCCTGCGTGGGAAAAACTGTTTTTT.

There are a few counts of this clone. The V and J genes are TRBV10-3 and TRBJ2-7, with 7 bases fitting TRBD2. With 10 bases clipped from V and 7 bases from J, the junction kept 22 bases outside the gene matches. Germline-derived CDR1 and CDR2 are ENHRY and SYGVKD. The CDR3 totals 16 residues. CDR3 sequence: CATFPAGASGSGEQYF. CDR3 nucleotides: TGTGCCACCTTTCCGGCCGGGGCTAGCGGATCGGGGGAGCAGTACTTC.

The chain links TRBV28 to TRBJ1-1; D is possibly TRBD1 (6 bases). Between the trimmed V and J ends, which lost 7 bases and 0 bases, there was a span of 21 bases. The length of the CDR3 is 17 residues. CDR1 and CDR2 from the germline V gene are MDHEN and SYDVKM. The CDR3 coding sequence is TGTGCCAGCACCGCCTACGGACAGATAGACTTGAACACTGAAGCTTTCTTT. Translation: CASTAYGQIDLNTEAFF.

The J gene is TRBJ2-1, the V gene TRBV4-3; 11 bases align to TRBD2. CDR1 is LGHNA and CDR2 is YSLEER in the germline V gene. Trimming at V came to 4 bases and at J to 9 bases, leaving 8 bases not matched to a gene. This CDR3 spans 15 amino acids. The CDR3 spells CASSRVSGGDGEQFF. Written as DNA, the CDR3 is TGCGCCAGCAGCCGTGTTAGCGGGGGGGACGGTGAGCAGTTCTTC.